This T cell receptor (beta chain) was recovered during a study of shared clonotypes between healthy human individuals. Genomic DNA (from each subset) was split evenly across several immunoSEQ plates. Clones were read by immunoSEQ multiplex PCR, and TCRdb kept only the in-frame ones, dropping some. In the table there are about 2 million clones, 85% to 95% of which are singletons. Study results and limitations: When naive CD4 clonotypes were compared across a few donors, about 4.8% were shared.

This CDR3 has 14 residues. The ends lost 5 bases at V and 2 bases at J; junction bases unmatched: 3. The germline gives CDR1 SNHLY, CDR2 FYNNEI. Note on this clone: Its antigen is as yet unknown. Other DNA sequences within the sample encode an identical CDR3.

Sequenced material: naive CD4+ T cells sorted from blood. Subset meaning: CD45RA+ positively selected. The origin of this receptor is a man younger than 35 in good health. The chain has TRBV2 and TRBJ2-7, with TRBD1 matching 10 bases. CDR3 residues: CASSPGQGAYEQYF. The CDR3 DNA reads TGTGCCAGCAGTCCCGGACAGGGGGCCTACGAGCAGTACTTC.